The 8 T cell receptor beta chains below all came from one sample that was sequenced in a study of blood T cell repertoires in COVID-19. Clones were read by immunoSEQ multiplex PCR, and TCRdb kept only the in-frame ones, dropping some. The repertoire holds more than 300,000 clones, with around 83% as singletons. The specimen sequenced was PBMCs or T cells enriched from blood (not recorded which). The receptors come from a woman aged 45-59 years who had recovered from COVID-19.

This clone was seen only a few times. As DNA, the CDR3 is TGTGCCAGCAAACAGGGGGACACCGGGGAGCTGTTTTTT. This sequence encodes CASKQGDTGELFF. The chain is built from TRBV6-5 and TRBJ2-2; 8 bases agree with TRBD1. CDR1 is MNHEY and CDR2 is SVGAGI in the germline V gene. This CDR3 comprises 13 residues. V dropped 7 bases and J dropped 3; count of bases not matched to a gene: 1.

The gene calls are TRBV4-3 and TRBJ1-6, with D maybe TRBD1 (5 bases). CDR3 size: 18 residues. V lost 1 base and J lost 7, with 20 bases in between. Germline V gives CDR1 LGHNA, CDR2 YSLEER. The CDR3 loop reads CASSQVVGPGSKNSPLHF. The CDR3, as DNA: TGCGCCAGCAGCCAAGTCGTCGGTCCAGGGTCGAAGAATTCACCCCTCCACTTT.

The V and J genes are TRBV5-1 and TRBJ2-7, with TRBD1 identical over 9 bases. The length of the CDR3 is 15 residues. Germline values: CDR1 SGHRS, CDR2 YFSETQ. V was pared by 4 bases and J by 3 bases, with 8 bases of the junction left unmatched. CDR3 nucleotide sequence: TGCGCCAGCAGCCCAGATGAGGACAGGGGCTACGAGCAGTACTTC. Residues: CASSPDEDRGYEQYF.

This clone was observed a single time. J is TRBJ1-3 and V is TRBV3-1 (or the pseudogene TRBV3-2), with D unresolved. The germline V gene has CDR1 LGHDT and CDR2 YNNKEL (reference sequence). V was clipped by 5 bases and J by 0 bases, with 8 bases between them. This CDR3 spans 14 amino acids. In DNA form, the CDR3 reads TGTGCCAGCAGCTCCCACAGCTCTGGAAACACCATATATTTT. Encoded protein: CASSSHSSGNTIYF.

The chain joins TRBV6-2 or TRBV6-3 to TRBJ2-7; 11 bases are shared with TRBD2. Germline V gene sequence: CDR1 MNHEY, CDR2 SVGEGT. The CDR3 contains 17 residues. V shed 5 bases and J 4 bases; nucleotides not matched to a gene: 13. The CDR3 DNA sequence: TGTGCCAGCAGTAAACTCCACAGGACTAGCGGGCCATACGAGCAGTACTTC. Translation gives CASSKLHRTSGPYEQYF.

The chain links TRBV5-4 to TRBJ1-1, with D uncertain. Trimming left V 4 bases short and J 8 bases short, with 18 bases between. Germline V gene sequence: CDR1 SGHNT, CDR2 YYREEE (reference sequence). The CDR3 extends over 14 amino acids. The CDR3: CASSRDPGDLEAFF. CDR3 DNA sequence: TGTGCCAGCAGCCGCGACCCCGGGGATTTGGAAGCTTTCTTT.

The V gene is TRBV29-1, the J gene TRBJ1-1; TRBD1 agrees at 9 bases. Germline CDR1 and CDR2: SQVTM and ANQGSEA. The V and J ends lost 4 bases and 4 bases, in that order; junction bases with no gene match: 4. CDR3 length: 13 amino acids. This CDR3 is CSVAWDRATEAFF. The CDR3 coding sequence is TGCAGCGTTGCGTGGGACAGGGCCACTGAAGCTTTCTTT.

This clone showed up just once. The CDR3 region is CASSTRGQKAFF. The CDR3 DNA reads as TGTGCCAGCAGTACCAGGGGACAGAAAGCTTTCTTT. This sequence joins TRBV6-2 or TRBV6-3 and TRBJ1-1; 7 nucleotides agree with TRBD1. The J segment lost 9 bases and the V segment lost 5 bases, leaving 6 bases of the junction unmatched. This CDR3 has 12 residues. Germline CDR1 is MNHEY and CDR2 is SVGEGT.